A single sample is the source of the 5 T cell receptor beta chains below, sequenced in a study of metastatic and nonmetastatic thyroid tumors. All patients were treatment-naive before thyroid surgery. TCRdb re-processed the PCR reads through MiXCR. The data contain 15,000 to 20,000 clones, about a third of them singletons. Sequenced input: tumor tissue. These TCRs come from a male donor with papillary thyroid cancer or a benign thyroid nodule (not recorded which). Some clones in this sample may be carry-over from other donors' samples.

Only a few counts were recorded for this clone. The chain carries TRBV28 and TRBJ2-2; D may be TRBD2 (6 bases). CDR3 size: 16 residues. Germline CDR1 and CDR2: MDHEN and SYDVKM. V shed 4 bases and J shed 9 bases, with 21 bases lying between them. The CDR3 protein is CASSYPHSGRSRELFF. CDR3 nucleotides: TGTGCCAGCAGTTACCCCCACAGCGGGCGGTCTCGGGAGCTGTTTTTT.

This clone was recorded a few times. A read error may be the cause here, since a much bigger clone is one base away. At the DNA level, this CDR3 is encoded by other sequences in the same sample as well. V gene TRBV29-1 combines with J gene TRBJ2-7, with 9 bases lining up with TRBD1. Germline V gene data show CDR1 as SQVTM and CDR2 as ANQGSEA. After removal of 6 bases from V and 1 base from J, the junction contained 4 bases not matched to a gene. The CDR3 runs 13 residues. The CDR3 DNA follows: TGCAGCGTCGATGGGACAGGGTCCTACGAGCAGTACTTC. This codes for CSVDGTGSYEQYF.

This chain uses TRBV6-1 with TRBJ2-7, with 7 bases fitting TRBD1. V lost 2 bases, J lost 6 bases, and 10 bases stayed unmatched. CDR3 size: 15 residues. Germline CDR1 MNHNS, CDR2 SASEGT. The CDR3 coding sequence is TGTGCCAGCAGTGAAACCCACCGATACAGGGGCGAGCAGTACTTC. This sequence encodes CASSETHRYRGEQYF.

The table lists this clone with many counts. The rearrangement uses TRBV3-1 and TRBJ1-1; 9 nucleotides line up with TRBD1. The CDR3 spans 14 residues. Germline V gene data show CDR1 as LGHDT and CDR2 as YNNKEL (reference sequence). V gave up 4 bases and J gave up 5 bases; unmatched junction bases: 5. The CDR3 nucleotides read TGTGCCAGCAGCCCGACAGGGGGTTGGACTGAAGCTTTCTTT. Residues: CASSPTGGWTEAFF.

CDR3 DNA sequence: TGCGCCAGCAGCCAAGATCTGGACAGAGGCGAGCAGTACTTC. It codes for CASSQDLDRGEQYF. The gene calls are TRBV4-1 and TRBJ2-7, with D maybe TRBD1 (6 bases). Trimming shortened V by 0 bases and J by 6 bases, and 12 bases separated the two germline ends. CDR1 and CDR2 from the germline V gene are MGHRA and YSYEKL. The CDR3 covers 14 residues.